These 19 T cell receptor beta chains share one sample of origin, sequenced in a study of blood T cell repertoires in COVID-19. The repertoire was sequenced with immunoSEQ multiplex PCR; TCRdb's copy has only in-frame clones and lacks some. The repertoire includes about 360,000 clones, about four fifths of them detected once, and 0.85% to 1.3% sits in the top ten. Sample: peripheral blood. The receptor source for this set is a human donor with acute or convalescent COVID-19. The donor label of this sample is uncertain.

CDR3 loop: CASSLSGRGLLDTQYF. The CDR3 nucleotides read TGCGCCAGCAGCCTGTCTGGGAGGGGATTATTAGATACGCAGTATTTT. The genes are TRBV4-1 and TRBJ2-3, with TRBD2 identical over 7 bases. The germline CDR1 and CDR2 sequences are MGHRA and YSYEKL. V shed 4 bases and J 5 bases; nucleotides not matched to a gene: 12. The CDR3 covers 16 residues.

The chain recombines TRBV28 with TRBJ1-3; the D is unclear. The germline V gene encodes CDR1 MDHEN and CDR2 SYDVKM. Trimming took 3 bases from V and 6 from J, leaving 6 bases between them. The CDR3 consists of 12 residues. In DNA, the CDR3 is TGTGCCAGCAGTTTTAGCGCAAACACCATATATTTT. Its translation: CASSFSANTIYF.

The J gene is TRBJ2-5, the V gene TRBV11-2; D might be TRBD1 (5 bases). Germline CDR1 and CDR2: SGHAT and FQNNGV. The CDR3 runs to 15 residues. V was trimmed by 2 bases and J by 1 base, leaving 11 bases between them. The CDR3 loop reads CASSLSLDSQETQYF. CDR3 nucleotide sequence: TGTGCCAGCAGCTTATCTCTTGACAGCCAAGAGACCCAGTACTTC.

This chain joins TRBV7-9 and TRBJ1-1; 8 bases are a match to TRBD1. The V and J ends lost 5 bases and 1 base, in that order; junction bases with no gene match: 9. CDR3 size: 16 residues. Per germline, CDR1 SEHNR and CDR2 FQNEAQ (reference sequence). CDR3 sequence: CASSPRLGQGNTEAFF. The CDR3 DNA follows: TGTGCCAGCAGCCCGCGGCTCGGACAGGGGAACACTGAAGCTTTCTTT.

The chain uses TRBV5-1 and TRBJ1-1, with 7 bases lining up with TRBD1. CDR3 length: 14 residues. From germline, CDR1 is SGHRS and CDR2 YFSETQ. The trim removed 2 bases at V and 2 bases at J, leaving 3 bases unmatched. The CDR3 DNA sequence: TGCGCCAGCAGCTTTTACAGGGGTAACACTGAAGCTTTCTTT. Protein sequence: CASSFYRGNTEAFF.

CDR3 coding DNA: TGTGCCAGCCGACTGACGGGGGATACGCAGTATTTT. Translating it yields CASRLTGDTQYF. The chain couples TRBV2 to TRBJ2-3, with D possibly being TRBD2 (5 bases). This CDR3 is 12 amino acids long. Trimming took 8 bases from V and 6 from J, leaving 12 bases between them. The germline V gene encodes CDR1 SNHLY and CDR2 FYNNEI.

The rearrangement links TRBV6-1 to TRBJ2-4; D uncertain. V lost 3 bases and J lost 1, with 10 bases in between. Germline CDR1 is MNHNS and CDR2 is SASEGT. The CDR3 spans 15 residues. The CDR3 DNA sequence: TGTGCCAGCAGTGACCTGGGCAGGGCCAAAAACATTCAGTACTTC. As protein: CASSDLGRAKNIQYF.

The rearrangement uses TRBV30 and TRBJ2-1; TRBD2 is a possible D gene (5 bases). Per germline, CDR1 GTSNPN and CDR2 SVGIG (reference sequence). The V gene lost 5 bases and the J gene lost 9 bases, with 14 bases spanning the gap. This CDR3 contains 12 residues. CDR3 DNA: TGTGCCTGGGGTACCAATCGGGGTGAGCAGTTCTTC. Translation gives CAWGTNRGEQFF.

V usage is TRBV28 and J usage is TRBJ1-1; TRBD1 might be the D (5 bases). Germline V gene lookup returns CDR1 MDHEN and CDR2 SYDVKM. V lost 3 bases, J lost 0 bases, and 14 bases lay in between. The CDR3 covers 16 residues. CDR3 amino acids: CASSFRVTGLNTEAFF. The CDR3 DNA sequence: TGTGCCAGCAGTTTTAGGGTTACAGGCCTGAACACTGAAGCTTTCTTT.

The chain carries TRBV28 and TRBJ2-3, with 7 bases fitting TRBD2. V lost 6 bases, J lost 2 bases, and 11 bases stayed unmatched. CDR1 and CDR2 from the germline V gene are MDHEN and SYDVKM. This CDR3 contains 16 residues. This CDR3 is CASRGLIGASTDTQYF. The DNA for the CDR3 is TGTGCCAGCAGGGGACTAATAGGGGCTTCCACAGATACGCAGTATTTT.

The count of this clone is one. J is TRBJ1-1 and V is TRBV4-1; 7 positions agree with TRBD1. V was clipped by 9 bases and J by 3 bases; unmatched bases: 7. The CDR3 has 13 residues. Germline V gene data show CDR1 as MGHRA and CDR2 as YSYEKL. The CDR3: CARETGTYTEAFF. Written as DNA, the CDR3 is TGCGCCAGAGAGACAGGGACCTACACTGAAGCTTTCTTT.

The V and J genes are TRBV21-1 and TRBJ2-2; TRBD1, the D gene given by the table, was not confirmed from the DNA. TRBV21-1 is listed as a pseudogene. This CDR3 comprises 14 residues. The CDR3 loop is CASSTDRNTGELFF. The CDR3 coding sequence is TGTGCCAGCAGCACGGACAGGAACACCGGGGAGCTGTTTTTT.

The rearrangement links TRBV14 to TRBJ1-1, with D possibly matching TRBD1 (5 bases). The CDR3 runs 13 residues. Germline V CDR1 and CDR2: SGHDN, FVKESK. Trimming removed 0 bases at V and 5 bases at J, with 7 bases between. The CDR3 DNA reads TGTGCCAGCAGCCAAGACAGGGTGACTGAAGCTTTCTTT. Its translation is CASSQDRVTEAFF. Full variable domain (remainder filled in from reference TRBV14 and TRBJ1-1): EAGVTQFPSHSVIEKGQTVTLRCDPISGHDNLYWYRRVMGKEIKFLLHFVKESKQDESGMPNNRFLAERTGGTYSTLKVQPAELEDSGVYFCASSQDRVTEAFFGQGTRLTVV.

V is TRBV29-1 and J is TRBJ1-2; no clear D gene. Germline lookup yields CDR1 SQVTM and CDR2 ANQGSEA. Trimming removed 4 bases from V and 8 bases from J, with 14 bases in between. The length of the CDR3 is 12 residues. CDR3 protein: CSVVSVSGGYTF. DNA for the CDR3: TGCAGCGTTGTTTCGGTTTCGGGGGGCTACACCTTC.

The chain employs TRBV5-5 and TRBJ1-1; 8 nucleotides agree with TRBD1. Losses at the gene ends were 3 bases for V and 1 base for J; bases not matched to a gene: 5. CDR3 length: 15 residues. Germline CDR1 reads SGHKS; CDR2 reads YYEKEE (reference sequence). CDR3 residues: CASSWDGQGNTEAFF. CDR3 in DNA: TGTGCCAGCAGCTGGGACGGACAGGGGAACACTGAAGCTTTCTTT.

V is TRBV10-2 and J is TRBJ2-2; D is perhaps TRBD2 (6 bases). With 2 bases removed from V and 7 bases from J, the gap between germline ends came to 11 bases. CDR1 is WSHSY, CDR2 SAAADI, per germline. CDR3 length equals 14 residues. The CDR3 region has the DNA TGCGCCAGCAGTGAGGGTGGCGGGGACGGGGAGCTGTTTTTT. This translates into CASSEGGGDGELFF.

The chain employs TRBV5-1 and TRBJ1-2, with D unresolved. Trimming removed 0 bases from V and 3 bases from J, with 12 bases in between. Germline V gives CDR1 SGHRS, CDR2 YFSETQ. The length of the CDR3 is 15 residues. CDR3 amino acids: CASSLVNGGDYGYTF. The CDR3 DNA sequence: TGCGCCAGCAGCTTGGTAAACGGAGGTGACTATGGCTACACCTTC.

The V and J genes are TRBV28 and TRBJ1-4, with D possibly TRBD1 on 6 matching bases. The V and J ends lost 4 bases and 3 bases respectively, with 18 bases between them. The length of the CDR3 is 17 residues. The germline CDR1 and CDR2 sequences are MDHEN and SYDVKM. For the CDR3, the DNA is TGTGCCAGCAGTTCACTTACAGGGAATAGAGCTAATGAAAAACTGTTTTTT. Its protein product is CASSSLTGNRANEKLFF.

The chain uses TRBV28 and TRBJ2-6; no clear D. The CDR3 consists of 14 residues. Germline V gene lookup returns CDR1 MDHEN and CDR2 SYDVKM. The ends were cut back, 3 bases at V and 0 bases at J, with 3 bases in the middle. Written as DNA, the CDR3 is TGTGCCAGCAGTTTCGTCTCTGGGGCCAACGTCCTGACTTTC. Protein sequence: CASSFVSGANVLTF.